This T cell receptor beta chain stems from a study of patients with pleural tuberculosis. This clonotype has a count of ten or more. Looked up from germline, CDR1 is MNHNS and CDR2 is SASEGT. The CDR3 sequence is 13 residues long. The V and J ends lost 7 bases and 6 bases respectively, with 14 bases between them. MiXCR, applied by TCRdb to the reads, yields one record per CDR3 protein. Of under 30,000 distinct CDR3 sequences in the sample, 15% to 20% were seen once. What was sequenced was peripheral blood. The J gene is TRBJ2-3, the V gene TRBV6-1, with D possibly matching TRBD2 (6 bases). The TCR comes from a human donor with pleural tuberculosis. CDR3 region: CASKGLMGDTQYF. CDR3 coding DNA: TGTGCCAGCAAGGGACTGATGGGGGATACGCAGTATTTT.